This T cell receptor (beta chain) was profiled in a study of T cells in Graves' hyperthyroidism and ophthalmopathy. The study's findings and limits: Most thyroid clonotypes with frequency above 0.001 were detected in blood. The model's output predicted ophthalmopathy at a median of 6.5 months prior to onset. A model using 13 V-J features told ophthalmopathy apart from stable hyperthyroidism.

Regions amplified from RNA transcripts were the TCR beta CDR3 regions. The primer set for the first-round RT-PCR of the TCR CDR3 was HTBI. A single record per CDR3 protein comes from TCRdb applying MiXCR to the multiplex PCR reads. The sample includes 500,000 to 600,000 distinct CDR3 sequences, roughly 50% of them seen just once. In making diagnoses, clinical symptoms, serum thyroxine and TRAb, thyroid ultrasound and orbital computed tomography were all used. A note on this clonotype: Its specificity is not known.

CDR1 is SGDLS, CDR2 YYNGEE, per germline. There are 15 residues in the CDR3. The ends lost 3 bases at V and 2 bases at J; junction bases unmatched: 7. The clonotype was recovered from an adult woman with Graves' disease, either hyperthyroidism or ophthalmopathy (not recorded which). The chain links TRBV9 to TRBJ1-2, with 7 positions matching TRBD1. The sequenced material came from peripheral blood or thyroid tissue (not recorded which). The chain's CDR3 is CASSDSWGQNYGYTF. In nucleotides, the CDR3 is TGTGCCAGCAGCGATAGTTGGGGACAGAACTATGGCTACACCTTC.